What follows are 25 T cell receptor beta chains derived from one specimen sequenced in a study of T-cell reconstitution after alpha-beta-depleted transplantation in children. This sample's TCRbeta library carried unique molecular identifier barcodes. MiXCR was run by TCRdb on the PCR reads, yielding one entry per CDR3 protein. This table has around 680,000 distinct CDR3 sequences, around 16% appearing once. This sample comprised PBMCs from the stem cell graft donor, obtained from the stem cell graft. These receptor sequences come from a human donor who donated a stem cell graft to a child with acute myeloid leukemia.

CDR3 region: CADGLGYEQYF. As DNA, the CDR3 is TGTGCCGATGGCTTAGGCTACGAGCAGTACTTC. This chain uses TRBV2 with TRBJ2-7; no reliable D call. Trimming shortened V by 11 bases and J by 3 bases, and 11 bases separated the two germline ends. From germline, CDR1 is SNHLY and CDR2 FYNNEI. This CDR3 region has 11 residues.

Ten or more counts support this clonotype. V and J are TRBV12-3 or TRBV12-4 and TRBJ1-1; the D gene is possibly TRBD1 (5 bases). The V and J ends lost 7 bases and 3 bases respectively, with 18 bases between them. The CDR3 has 15 amino acids. The CDR3 sequence: CASKGRGVGYTEAFF. The CDR3 DNA reads as TGTGCCAGCAAAGGGAGAGGGGTAGGGTACACTGAAGCTTTCTTT.

This chain links TRBV7-3 with TRBJ1-4; D might be TRBD1 (6 bases). Trimming stripped 2 bases from V and 8 bases from J, with 15 bases between. Germline CDR1 reads SGHTA; CDR2 reads FQGTGA. This CDR3 has 15 residues. The CDR3 sequence: CASSLGGGAAEKLFF. The CDR3 DNA sequence: TGTGCCAGCAGCTTAGGAGGGGGGGCAGCGGAAAAACTGTTTTTT.

In regard to this clonotype: A much larger clone differs by one base, so this may be a read error. The V and J genes are TRBV20-1 and TRBJ1-1; possible D gene TRBD1, 5 bases. V gave up 6 bases and J gave up 4 bases, with 18 bases separating them. CDR3 length: 14 residues. The germline V gene has CDR1 DFQATT and CDR2 SNEGSKA (reference sequence). CDR3 sequence reads: CSASERGFGTEAFF. Here the CDR3 DNA reads TGCAGTGCCTCAGAGCGGGGGTTCGGCACTGAAGCTTTCTTT.

This clonotype has just a few counts. The chain joins TRBV20-1 to TRBJ2-2, with 9 bases fitting TRBD2. The CDR3 spans 14 residues. Germline assignment: CDR1 DFQATT and CDR2 SNEGSKA (reference sequence). V was pared by 6 bases and J by 2 bases, with 4 bases of the junction left unmatched. CDR3 loop: CSAKGLANTGELFF. CDR3 DNA sequence: TGCAGTGCCAAGGGACTAGCAAACACCGGGGAGCTGTTTTTT.

This clonotype was picked up many times. The gene calls are TRBV12-3 or TRBV12-4 and TRBJ2-1; either TRBD1 or TRBD2 may fit D (6 bases each). V was clipped by 7 bases and J by 7 bases, with 20 bases between them. This CDR3 contains 15 residues. CDR3 protein: CASTFGGGRRNEQFF. Here the CDR3 DNA reads TGTGCCAGCACCTTCGGAGGGGGGCGCAGGAATGAGCAGTTCTTC.

This chain joins TRBV7-9 and TRBJ2-5; tentatively, D is TRBD1 (5 bases). Trimming pared 5 bases from V and 3 bases from J, leaving 16 bases between. The CDR3 covers 15 residues. The germline V gene has CDR1 SEHNR and CDR2 FQNEAQ (reference sequence). This CDR3 is CASSPDKGNKETQYF. The CDR3 coding sequence is TGTGCCAGCAGCCCGGACAAGGGGAATAAAGAGACCCAGTACTTC.

The CDR3 DNA reads as TGCGCCAGCAGCTATAATGGGGAAGGGACAGTTAACACTGAAGCTTTCTTT. Translating it yields CASSYNGEGTVNTEAFF. V and J are TRBV5-1 and TRBJ1-1, with TRBD1 identical over 7 bases. The V gene's germline CDR1 is SGHRS and CDR2 YFSETQ. CDR3 length: 17 amino acids. V lost 3 bases and J lost 2; bases outside the gene matches: 13.

This sequence joins TRBV6-5 and TRBJ2-2; unclear D gene. CDR3 size: 14 residues. From germline, CDR1 is MNHEY and CDR2 SVGAGI. V shed 0 bases and J shed 3 bases, with 5 bases lying between them. The CDR3 DNA is TGTGCCAGCAGTTACTCCAGAGACACCGGGGAGCTGTTTTTT. Its translation: CASSYSRDTGELFF.

This clonotype was detected ten times or more. The CDR3 protein is CSARDYGVAKNIQYF. The DNA of the CDR3 is TGCAGTGCTAGAGATTACGGGGTAGCCAAAAACATTCAGTACTTC. This chain connects TRBV20-1 to TRBJ2-4, with D possibly TRBD2 on 5 matching bases. Looked up from germline, CDR1 is DFQATT and CDR2 is SNEGSKA (reference sequence). The CDR3 has 15 amino acids. With 0 bases removed from V and 0 bases from J, the gap between germline ends came to 9 bases.

This clonotype was recorded at least ten times. The gene calls are TRBV20-1 and TRBJ2-4, with D maybe TRBD2 (5 bases). Trimming cost V 5 bases and J 12 bases, with 14 bases left between them. This CDR3 region has 11 residues. Germline loops: CDR1 DFQATT, CDR2 SNEGSKA (reference sequence). In DNA form, the CDR3 reads TGCAGTGCTCAGTCAGGACTCCCTCAGTACTTC. It yields the protein CSAQSGLPQYF.

The rearrangement uses TRBV7-6 and TRBJ1-4; D remains unclear. The CDR3 runs to 14 residues. Germline lookup yields CDR1 SGHVS and CDR2 FNYEAQ. The V end was cut by 2 bases, the J end by 3 bases, with 7 bases between. CDR3 coding DNA: TGTGCCAGCAGCTTAAGTGCGGCTAATGAAAAACTGTTTTTT. This sequence encodes CASSLSAANEKLFF.

This clonotype was recorded a few times. The V and J genes are TRBV4-3 and TRBJ1-2; 10 bases line up with TRBD1. The CDR3 contains 15 residues. CDR1 and CDR2 (germline): LGHNA, YSLEER. The V segment lost 2 bases and the J segment 8 bases; nucleotides outside the gene matches: 8. CDR3: CASSQTTGGSRGYTF. CDR3 nucleotide sequence: TGCGCCAGCAGCCAAACGACAGGGGGCAGTCGGGGCTACACCTTC.

This clonotype was found once. A much more abundant neighbour one base away suggests this may be a read error. The rearrangement links TRBV5-1 to TRBJ1-2; 8 positions match TRBD1. Germline assignment: CDR1 SGHRS and CDR2 YFSETQ. The V gene end was trimmed by 3 bases and the J gene end by 9 bases; junction bases not matched to a gene: 4. This CDR3 comprises 12 residues. CDR3 DNA: TGCGCCAGCAGCTGCGGACAGGGTAGCTACACCTTC. It yields the protein CASSCGQGSYTF.

The rearrangement links TRBV11-3 to TRBJ1-1; 11 positions match TRBD1. Germline CDR1 reads SGHNT; CDR2 reads YENEEA. CDR3 length: 17 residues. The V and J ends lost 5 bases and 0 bases, in that order; junction bases with no gene match: 8. The CDR3 DNA reads TGTGCCAGCAGCACTCGGACAGGGGGCCTCATGAACACTGAAGCTTTCTTT. Protein: CASSTRTGGLMNTEAFF.

V and J are TRBV10-2 and TRBJ2-5; 9 bases map to TRBD2. J lost 5 bases, V lost 4 bases, and 5 bases had no gene match. CDR1 WSHSY and CDR2 SAAADI come from the germline V gene. The CDR3 is 14 residues long. CDR3 in DNA: TGCGCCAGCAGTGTGACAACTAGCGGGGAGACCCAGTACTTC. As protein: CASSVTTSGETQYF.

This clonotype was seen repeatedly, ten times or more. V and J are TRBV7-2 and TRBJ1-6, with D maybe TRBD1 (6 bases). In germline, CDR1 is SGHTA, CDR2 FQGNSA. This CDR3 comprises 14 residues. V lost 3 bases to trimming and J lost 9 bases, with 12 bases between them. CDR3 DNA sequence: TGTGCCAGCAGCTTGGGCAGGGGAGGTTCACCCCTCCACTTT. Its translation: CASSLGRGGSPLHF.

A word on this clonotype: This may come from a read error, since a much larger clone is one base off. The J gene is TRBJ2-1, the V gene TRBV12-3 or TRBV12-4, with 11 bases aligning to TRBD2. The CDR3 is made up of 14 amino acids. As DNA, the CDR3 is TGTGCCAGCAGTGTAGCGGGGGGGCAGGGTGAGCAGTTGTTC. It codes for CASSVAGGQGEQLF.

This chain joins TRBV5-4 and TRBJ2-2; D unresolved. This CDR3 has 13 amino acids. The germline gives CDR1 SGHNT, CDR2 YYREEE (reference sequence). Trimming took off 0 bases at V and 6 bases at J, with 6 bases between the two ends. In nucleotides, the CDR3 is TGTGCCAGCAGCTTGGGGGTTCCCGGGGAGCTGTTTTTT. This sequence encodes CASSLGVPGELFF.

This clonotype was counted at least ten times. The V and J genes are TRBV12-3 or TRBV12-4 and TRBJ1-3; 7 bases agree with TRBD1. J gave up 7 bases and V 5 bases, and 8 bases lay outside the gene matches. The CDR3 is 14 residues long. This CDR3 is CASSANRGGNTIYF. CDR3 nucleotide sequence: TGTGCCAGCAGTGCAAACAGGGGCGGCAACACCATATATTTT.

This clonotype was detected ten times or more. The chain employs TRBV5-1 and TRBJ2-1; 8 nucleotides line up with TRBD2. After removal of 2 bases from V and 3 bases from J, the junction contained 4 bases not matched to a gene. The CDR3 spans 15 residues. Germline V lookup: CDR1 SGHRS, CDR2 YFSETQ. The CDR3 region is CASSFISGDYNEQFF. The CDR3 coding sequence is TGCGCCAGCAGCTTTATTAGCGGGGACTACAATGAGCAGTTCTTC.

This clonotype occurred many times. This rearrangement joins TRBV7-2 to TRBJ2-1, with a weak D call TRBD2 (6 bases). Trimming stripped 5 bases from V and 4 bases from J, with 21 bases between. The CDR3 covers 17 residues. Per germline, CDR1 SGHTA and CDR2 FQGNSA. CDR3: CASSLRTTATLYNEQFF. The CDR3 coding sequence is TGTGCCAGCAGCCTGCGGACTACCGCGACCCTGTACAATGAGCAGTTCTTC.

This clonotype was recorded at least ten times. The gene calls are TRBV6-1 and TRBJ2-2; D ambiguous. The CDR3 consists of 13 residues. Germline CDR1 and CDR2: MNHNS and SASEGT. V was trimmed by 6 bases and J by 2 bases, leaving 7 bases between them. CDR3 nucleotides: TGTGCCAGCAGACACCCCAACACCGGGGAGCTGTTTTTT. As protein: CASRHPNTGELFF.

This clonotype has just a few counts. The chain carries TRBV5-1 and TRBJ2-1; D unresolved. The CDR3 spans 13 residues. Germline CDR1 and CDR2: SGHRS and YFSETQ. The V and J ends lost 0 bases and 6 bases respectively, with 7 bases between them. The CDR3 DNA reads as TGCGCCAGCAGCTTGGTGACTTTCAATGAGCAGTTCTTC. This encodes CASSLVTFNEQFF.

The CDR3 region is CASSDRDYEKLFF. CDR3 sequence (DNA): TGCGCCAGCAGTGACAGGGATTATGAAAAACTGTTTTTT. The V and J genes are TRBV4-3 and TRBJ1-4; 7 positions agree with TRBD1. This CDR3 region has 13 residues. Germline V gene sequence: CDR1 LGHNA, CDR2 YSLEER. Trimming cost V 6 bases and J 6 bases; bases outside gene matches: 4.